Sequencing of this T cell receptor beta chain was carried out in a study of cytomegalovirus exposure and HLA in healthy donors (dated by TCRdb to 2016 to 2017). About the full investigation: In an earlier analysis of some 550 of the donors, around 300 Gb of sequence data and 100 million or so unique TCR beta sequences from roughly 200 million T cells were reported. To study patterns of TCR occurrence, a later analysis re-analyzed previously published TCR beta repertoires from 600 to 750 donors and added high-resolution HLA genotyping. Class I and class II HLA loci were covered by the typing at four-digit resolution. An earlier analysis of roughly 600 of the donors used high-throughput TCR beta sequencing to judge whether each TCR beta V gene segment behaved as functional or pseudogenic. Typing coverage varied by locus: roughly 620-640 donors for A, B, C, DRB1 and DQB1; roughly 500 for DQA1; more than 600 for DPA1; roughly 450 for DPB1. A later genetic analysis took genome-wide SNP genotypes for about three fifths of the roughly 670 donors and used that subset as a discovery cohort. An early release covering more than 500 HLA-typed donors comprised approximately 300 gigabases of sequencing data and tens of millions of unique TCR sequences. The genetic ancestry cluster associated with self-reported Caucasian donors included around four fifths of the roughly 400 genotyped donors. All discovery cohort repertoires had been generated on a single sequencing platform. The study used immunosequencing to profile the T cell repertoires of several hundred subjects and linked those repertoires to cytomegalovirus serostatus. The study aimed to test whether cataloging public T cell receptors could reveal signatures of past pathogen exposure. Because of strong linkage in the cohort, five DR-DQ haplotypes were treated as single units for association and clustering. Donor age, sex, ethnicity and CMV serostatus were compiled alongside the repertoire data. A separate validation cohort of over 95 different subjects was used in addition to the 666-subject first cohort. To predict cytomegalovirus infection status, the study brought together high-throughput TCR immunosequencing, statistical association of individual TCRs with disease status, and machine learning. Among roughly 400 genotyped donors of the cohort, an average of approximately 230,000 unique TCR beta nucleotide sequences were sequenced per donor, around 18% of them non-productive. In the later analysis, no new phenotypic data were used to find candidate immune exposures; instead, reliance was placed on TCR beta sequences and their occurrence across donors. What the research found in general, with its limitations: Across donors, most TCR sequences were observed very rarely, whereas some public TCRs were present in many individuals. Linkage disequilibrium might explain the correlated functional status among segregating V segments, but an unknown experimental factor could not be excluded. A cluster of highly shared sequence variants was judged likely to represent a technical artifact of the sequencing pipeline. A further reported finding was that TCR beta sequences accurately predicted the HLA-A and HLA-B alleles for most subjects in the first cohort. At a false discovery rate of 0.05, a later analysis linked 16,951 TCR beta sequences to specific HLA alleles. Because counts were too low, more than 15 rarely observed V segments, including chromosome 9 orphons, were excluded from the earlier analysis of 500 to 700 of the donors. The 87-base-pair reads could not distinguish some IMGT-functional V segments, including TRBV6-2 and TRBV6-3, so those segments were excluded. It was suggested by the authors that the approach could potentially be generalized to other disease states and immunological phenotypes. The only immune exposure information available for the cohort was CMV serostatus. In a later genetic analysis, fewer N-insertions in productive TCRs were reported among donors in an Asian-associated ancestry cluster than the roughly 640-donor mean. In both the original and validation cohorts, the classifier was reported to diagnose cytomegalovirus status with high specificity and sensitivity. Only TCR beta chains were sequenced in this cohort, and the absence of alpha or paired-chain data limited detectable features. In a later analysis, HLA-associated TCR beta chains showed more clonal expansion and lower generation probabilities than non-associated chains that were equally common. V-gene and J-gene trimming of TCR beta chains was associated with a missense DCLRE1C variant in a later genetic analysis, and the association was replicated in an independent cohort. Broadly in line with IMGT annotations, most TCR beta V segments showed up in productive rearrangements about 87% or about 30% of the time in an earlier analysis of around 550 of the donors. When HLA alleles, especially DR and DQ, strongly co-occurred, attributing TCR associations to individual alleles was difficult. A few of the identified cytomegalovirus-associated TCR beta chains were confirmed in vitro to be specific for cytomegalovirus antigens. A total of roughly 160 TCR beta chains were listed by the study as associated with cytomegalovirus. In a later analysis, the rate of TCR association differed among HLA loci, with DRB1 alleles having the most associated TCRs and HLA-C alleles having the fewest. Presence/absence analyses assumed roughly uniform sequencing depth across donors, an assumption that may not hold. Because HLA typing was missing for some donors at each locus, association tests included only the typed subset. In a later analysis, several top co-occurrence clusters were reported to appear linked to parvovirus B19, influenza, CMV and Epstein-Barr virus. A later analysis found that most CMV-associated TCR beta chains appeared HLA-restricted, with HLA associations seemingly driven largely by CMV exposure.

At the junction V is shortened by 5 bases and J by 6 bases, with 25 bases in between. The germline V gene encodes CDR1 WNHNN and CDR2 SYGVQD (reference sequence). The CDR3 goes from the cysteine to the phenylalanine over 17 residues. The read is trimmed to its CDR3 DNA, 51 bases read in frame from base 1. The cohort was made up of about 670 healthy bone marrow donors. At the time of sampling, all cohort members were nominally healthy, though unrecorded immune exposures were likely present. The donor tested CMV seronegative and was one of the 352 seronegative cohort members. A peripheral blood sample was provided by each donor, and peripheral blood mononuclear cells were used for TCR beta sequencing. Genomic DNA was extracted from the blood cell samples with the Qiagen DNeasy Blood Extraction Kit. In its sample, this clone was seen once. The clone's antigen remains unknown. No base quality information exists; no much larger clone differs at one position.

The library was produced with the immunoSEQ multiplex PCR assay. For the multiplex PCR, a mixture combining 60 forward primers for TCR Vbeta segments and 13 reverse primers for TCR Jbeta segments was used. The CDR3 region of rearranged TCR beta genes was amplified from genomic DNA with a multiplex PCR assay. Amplified TCR beta libraries were sequenced as 87-base-pair reads on the Illumina HiSeq System. As for how the authors treated the data: Across the 666 repertoires, a later analysis counted roughly 77 million unique TCR beta chains, 9.5 million to 13 million of which were shared by at least two donors. Raw reads were error-corrected and collapsed into unique sequences with a nearest-neighbor algorithm that merged closely related sequences to remove PCR and sequencing errors. To assign V, D and J gene segments, CDR3 sequences were aligned to IMGT reference sequences. For a sequence to be retained, at least a six-nucleotide match to both a V gene segment and a J gene segment was required. A rearrangement was called productive if the CDR3 had no stop codons and remained in frame with V and J, and every other rearrangement was called non-productive. Following IMGT convention, CDR3 was defined as the stretch from the second conserved V-encoded cysteine to the conserved J-encoded phenylalanine. The earlier analysis of 500 to 600 of the donors excluded sequences that lacked an unambiguous match to a single V gene segment. An earlier analysis of approximately 590 of the donors called V segments functional above 56.7% productive rearrangements and segregating when the between-donor standard deviation exceeded 5%. A statistical classification framework was developed to diagnose cytomegalovirus status using the catalog of TCR beta chain sequences. A later analysis assigned V and J genes by comparing TCR nucleotide sequences with IMGT/GENE-DB human TR gene sequences. In a later analysis, CDR3 sequences and most-parsimonious VDJ recombination scenarios were assigned using the TCRdist pipeline. In a later analysis, each TCR beta chain was defined by its CDR3 amino acid sequence together with its V-gene family, and reads without a unique V-gene family were excluded. A later analysis removed several hundred highly shared, low-generation-probability nucleotide sequences to deal with suspected cross-contamination and a sequencing artifact. In a later analysis, a clonal expansion index was calculated for each public chain from normalized within-repertoire ranks of inferred template counts. A later analysis computed generation probabilities with a VDJ recombination model fitted to out-of-frame rearrangements, and checked the results against IGoR. In a later analysis, TCR-TCR, TCR-HLA and TCR-CMV co-occurrence was scored with hypergeometric tests, and a repertoire-size bias correction was applied to TCR pairs. To estimate false discovery rates, a later analysis permuted the HLA or CMV assignments 20 times. In a later analysis, co-occurring TCRs were grouped using DBSCAN, and TCRdist sequence similarity was added for clustering within HLA-allele-positive subsets. Co-occurrence clustering excluded repertoires with fewer than 30,000 or more than 120,000 public chains, plus five with anomalous nucleotide sharing. Held by TCRdb, this immuneACCESS table contains in-frame sequences only and omits some clones. Under half of the omission traces to an unresolved V gene where checked; the cause of the rest is unknown. D and trimming come from the DNA, and the V and J calls and clone size come from that table. The sample table shows about 73,000 clones, and about 75% are seen once. Around 11% of the sample goes to the ten largest clones.

The sequencing input was PBMCs. The sequence joins TRBV10-1 to TRBJ1-2; the D gene is possibly TRBD1, with 5 bases matching. This receptor was identified in a man between 65 and 79 years old in good health and CMV-seronegative. The CDR3 has the sequence CASSPSRNPTWGDGYTF. The sequence in DNA is TGCGCCAGCAGTCCCTCGAGAAATCCTACCTGGGGGGATGGCTACACCTTC.